The 5 T cell receptor beta chains presented below share a single source sample, sequenced in a study of molecular identifiers for immune sequencing clone quantification. TCRdb passed the PCR reads through MiXCR, listing each CDR3 protein once. The data contain approximately 500,000 distinct CDR3 sequences, less than 30% of them singletons. Sequenced: naive CD8+ T cells from blood, with Jurkat cell RNA spiked in. Subset specified: FACS-sorted CD8+CD4-CCR7+CD45RA+ naive T cells. The receptors come from a human donor in good health. Some libraries in this study had Jurkat cell RNA spiked in.

In the case of this clonotype: This clone may be a read error of a much larger clone one base away. This chain joins TRBV24-1 and TRBJ2-7, with TRBD2 as a possible D gene (6 bases). Germline values: CDR1 KGHDR, CDR2 SFDVKD. Trimming removed 0 bases at V and 7 bases at J, with 18 bases between. The CDR3 loop spans 16 amino acids. CDR3 protein: CATSDLQFASENEQYF. CDR3 nucleotides: TGTGCCACCAGTGATTTGCAGTTCGCTAGCGAAAATGAGCAGTACTTC.

The CDR3 DNA sequence: TGTGCCAGTAGTATGGGCAGCCGGGGCCCTGGAAACACCATATATTTT. Its protein is CASSMGSRGPGNTIYF. The chain links TRBV19 to TRBJ1-3; D possibly corresponds to TRBD1 (5 bases). CDR3 length: 16 amino acids. The V end was cut by 3 bases, the J end by 2 bases, with 14 bases between. Germline-derived CDR1 and CDR2 are LNHDA and SQIVND (reference sequence).

Concerning this clonotype itself: Relative to the germline gene, one junction end is altered; a read error may explain this. V gene TRBV4-1 combines with J gene TRBJ1-5; no reliable D call. CDR3 length: 13 amino acids. Germline V gene lookup returns CDR1 MGHRA and CDR2 YSYEKL. The CDR3: CARSRAIGQPQHF. DNA of the CDR3: TGCGCCCGCAGCCGGGCTATTGGCCAGCCCCAGCATTTT.

This clonotype was detected ten times or more. The rearrangement links TRBV27 to TRBJ2-7; no reliable D call. This CDR3 comprises 13 residues. Trimming took 3 bases from V and 2 from J, leaving 8 bases between them. CDR1 is MNHEY, CDR2 SMNVEV, per germline (reference sequence). The CDR3, as DNA: TGTGCCAGCAGTTTCGGCCCGGCCTACGAGCAGTACTTC. Its translation is CASSFGPAYEQYF.

This clonotype was counted at least ten times. The rearrangement uses TRBV7-2 and TRBJ2-3; TRBD1 agrees at 8 bases. V gave up 3 bases and J gave up 4 bases; unmatched junction bases: 6. This CDR3 is built from 15 residues. CDR1 and CDR2 from the germline V gene are SGHTA and FQGNSA. The CDR3 nucleotides read TGTGCCAGCAGCTTCACAGGGGGTCTCTCAGATACGCAGTATTTT. It specifies CASSFTGGLSDTQYF.